The source of this T cell receptor beta chain is a study of T cell responses to AZD1222 COVID-19 vaccine. The table came from immunoSEQ multiplex PCR; TCRdb's copy has only in-frame clones and leaves some out. In the table there are 120,000 or so clones, around nine tenths of which are singletons. V lost 5 bases to trimming and J lost 1 base, with 11 bases between them. Germline V CDR1 and CDR2: SGHAT, FQNNGV. The CDR3 consists of 14 residues. Sequences were derived from peripheral blood, sampled on day 0 of MenACWY control vaccination. This sequence was found in an adult in good health. This chain joins TRBV11-2 and TRBJ1-1; D remains unclear. The CDR3 spells CASSAQQRNTEAFF. DNA of the CDR3: TGTGCCAGCAGCGCCCAACAGAGGAACACTGAAGCTTTCTTT.